The next 20 T cell receptor beta chains were all read from a single sample in a study of response to subunit inactivated influenza vaccine (dated by TCRdb to the late 2010s). To prepare the library, RT-PCR was applied. Sequenced on an Illumina HiSeq 2500. TCRdb passed the public sequencing reads through fastp at Q25 and MiXCR, retaining productive beta sequences. For every CDR3 protein sequence, its rows merge into one entry that carries the most common genes and DNA. For this sample there are roughly 700,000 distinct CDR3 sequences; approximately 15% appear just once. The ten most abundant clones make up around a tenth of the sample. The sample here was PBMCs from blood, taken 11 to 12 days after vaccination. The origin of the receptors is a man over 45 who received an inactivated influenza vaccine. Donor details come from another sample of the same person, matched by shared clones.

This clonotype was recorded a few times. J is TRBJ2-3 and V is TRBV5-5; D unclear. The CDR3 is 15 amino acids. V gave up 2 bases and J gave up 4 bases, with 14 bases separating them. Per germline, CDR1 SGHKS and CDR2 YYEKEE (reference sequence). In DNA form, the CDR3 reads TGTGCCAGCAGCTTTTCACCCAGAGATGCAGATACGCAGTATTTT. Its protein product is CASSFSPRDADTQYF.

The V and J genes are TRBV20-1 and TRBJ2-5, with TRBD1 as a possible D gene (5 bases). The CDR3 consists of 15 residues. Per germline, CDR1 DFQATT and CDR2 SNEGSKA (reference sequence). V was pared by 0 bases and J by 5 bases, with 16 bases between. The CDR3 nucleotides read TGCAGTGCTAGAGACCCGACAGAACCCAAGGAGACCCAGTACTTC. This translates into CSARDPTEPKETQYF.

The chain uses TRBV4-2 and TRBJ2-7; 10 bases map to TRBD1. This CDR3 has 17 residues. The ends lost 1 base at V and 1 base at J; junction bases unmatched: 7. CDR1 is LGHNA, CDR2 YNFKEQ, per germline. In DNA, the CDR3 is TGTGCCAGCAGCCAAGGGCCATCGGACAGGGGGTCCTACGAGCAGTACTTC. Translated, it gives CASSQGPSDRGSYEQYF.

This clonotype was seen just once. J is TRBJ2-1 and V is TRBV20-1; 11 nucleotides align to TRBD2. Germline CDR1 is DFQATT and CDR2 is SNEGSKA (reference sequence). Trimming took 6 bases from V and 5 from J; bases not matched to a gene: 9. This CDR3 spans 15 amino acids. The CDR3 DNA reads TGCAGTGCCAGACTAGCGGGACGTCGCCACAATGAGCAGTTCTTC. This sequence encodes CSARLAGRRHNEQFF.

This clonotype was detected only a few times. The chain has TRBV6-5 and TRBJ2-1, with 8 bases lining up with TRBD2. The CDR3 has 15 residues. Germline assignment: CDR1 MNHEY and CDR2 SVGAGI. Trimming took 4 bases from V and 7 from J; bases not matched to a gene: 9. CDR3 region: CASSSITSGGNEQFF. The DNA of the CDR3 is TGTGCCAGCAGTTCCATCACTAGCGGAGGGAATGAGCAGTTCTTC.

This clonotype has ten or more counts. The chain links TRBV15 to TRBJ1-5; TRBD1 is a possible D gene (6 bases). V shed 5 bases and J shed 2 bases, with 10 bases lying between them. The CDR3 has 14 amino acids. Germline CDR1 LNHNV, CDR2 YYDKDF (reference sequence). The CDR3 bases are TGTGCCACCAGCGGCAGGGGCGGCAATCAGCCCCAGCATTTT. Translated, it gives CATSGRGGNQPQHF.

The chain uses TRBV29-1 and TRBJ2-4; D possibly corresponds to TRBD1 (5 bases). Per the germline V gene, CDR1 is SQVTM and CDR2 is ANQGSEA. The V end lost 1 base, the J end lost 0 bases, and 25 bases lay between the germline ends. The CDR3 is 20 residues long. As DNA, the CDR3 is TGCAGCGTTGAAGTCTCGGACAAGAAAAACCAAAACCTAGCCAAAAACATTCAGTACTTC. This codes for CSVEVSDKKNQNLAKNIQYF.

This clonotype was counted a few times. This rearrangement joins TRBV20-1 to TRBJ2-2; D gene ambiguous. From germline, CDR1 is DFQATT and CDR2 SNEGSKA (reference sequence). The V and J ends lost 5 bases and 0 bases respectively, with 16 bases between them. This CDR3 contains 16 residues. The DNA for the CDR3 is TGCAGTGCTCGACAAATTGCGGCTCCGAACACCGGGGAGCTGTTTTTT. It translates to CSARQIAAPNTGELFF.

The chain uses TRBV7-6 and TRBJ2-3; the match to TRBD2 covers 10 bases. With V trimmed by 6 bases and J by 5 bases, 14 bases remained unmatched. The germline V gene has CDR1 SGHVS and CDR2 FNYEAQ. This CDR3 is 17 amino acids long. CDR3 residues: CASRQSPSGRAGDTQYF. CDR3 nucleotides: TGTGCCAGCAGGCAGAGCCCCAGCGGGAGGGCTGGAGATACGCAGTATTTT.

Only a few counts were recorded for this clonotype. The chain is built from TRBV15 and TRBJ2-1, with D possibly being TRBD2 (5 bases). This CDR3 has 12 residues. Germline CDR1 reads LNHNV; CDR2 reads YYDKDF (reference sequence). Trimming removed 1 base from V and 10 bases from J, with 8 bases in between. The CDR3 coding sequence is TGTGCCACCAGCAGAGGAGGGCAAGAGCAGTTCTTC. Its translation is CATSRGGQEQFF.

The rearrangement joins TRBV15 to TRBJ1-3; D not certain. From germline, CDR1 is LNHNV and CDR2 YYDKDF (reference sequence). Trimming took off 5 bases at V and 2 bases at J, with 7 bases between the two ends. There are 13 residues in the CDR3. CDR3 protein: CATSVRPGNTIYF. The DNA of the CDR3 is TGTGCCACCAGCGTTCGGCCTGGAAACACCATATATTTT.

This clonotype has a handful of counts. The chain employs TRBV20-1 and TRBJ2-3; 11 bases are shared with TRBD2. This CDR3 has 16 residues. Looked up from germline, CDR1 is DFQATT and CDR2 is SNEGSKA (reference sequence). With 0 bases clipped from V and 9 bases from J, the junction kept 11 bases outside the gene matches. The CDR3 is CSARDPWGLAVETQYF. The CDR3 nucleotides are TGCAGTGCTAGAGATCCGTGGGGACTAGCGGTCGAAACGCAGTATTTT.

At least ten counts were recorded for this clonotype. This rearrangement joins TRBV5-1 to TRBJ2-1; 9 nucleotides agree with TRBD2. From germline, CDR1 is SGHRS and CDR2 YFSETQ. With V trimmed by 4 bases and J by 7 bases, 12 bases remained unmatched. The CDR3 extends over 16 amino acids. The CDR3: CASSPTETSGRNEQFF. In DNA, the CDR3 is TGCGCCAGCAGCCCCACAGAGACTAGCGGTAGGAATGAGCAGTTCTTC.

In its sample, this clonotype was seen a few times. The chain has TRBV15 and TRBJ2-3; D not certain. The germline CDR1 and CDR2 sequences are LNHNV and YYDKDF (reference sequence). The V end was cut by 3 bases, the J end by 3 bases, with 7 bases between. The CDR3 loop spans 13 amino acids. In DNA, the CDR3 is TGTGCCACCAGCAGGGGAATTACAGATACGCAGTATTTT. This encodes CATSRGITDTQYF.

This clonotype was observed a handful of times. The chain joins TRBV28 to TRBJ1-1; D not resolved. Trimming left V 5 bases short and J 5 bases short, with 12 bases between. This CDR3 region has 13 residues. Germline lookup yields CDR1 MDHEN and CDR2 SYDVKM. CDR3 region: CASSPHEWTEAFF. The CDR3 coding sequence is TGTGCCAGCAGTCCACACGAGTGGACTGAAGCTTTCTTT.

This clonotype showed up just a few times. The chain combines TRBV7-9 with TRBJ1-1, with D perhaps TRBD1 (6 bases). Trimming pared 5 bases from V and 6 bases from J, leaving 16 bases between. CDR3 length: 14 amino acids. Germline V lookup: CDR1 SEHNR, CDR2 FQNEAQ (reference sequence). The CDR3 loop reads CASSRGAGAPEAFF. CDR3 nucleotide sequence: TGTGCCAGCAGCCGAGGGGCGGGGGCCCCTGAAGCTTTCTTT.

This clonotype has more than one count but fewer than ten. The chain combines TRBV7-9 with TRBJ1-4; TRBD1 matches at 10 bases. In germline, CDR1 is SEHNR, CDR2 FQNEAQ (reference sequence). V was clipped by 5 bases and J by 14 bases; unmatched bases: 5. CDR3 length: 12 residues. CDR3 nucleotide sequence: TGTGCCAGCAGCCCCCCGGACAGGGGGCTGTTTTTT. This sequence encodes CASSPPDRGLFF.

The J gene is TRBJ1-4, the V gene TRBV12-3 or TRBV12-4, with unresolved D. This CDR3 has 14 residues. Trimming stripped 2 bases from V and 2 bases from J, with 6 bases between. Written as DNA, the CDR3 is TGTGCCAGCAGTTTATTGCATACTAATGAAAAACTGTTTTTT. Encoded protein: CASSLLHTNEKLFF.

In its sample, this clonotype was seen a few times. The genes are TRBV20-1 and TRBJ1-4; maybe TRBD1 (5 bases). This CDR3 contains 16 residues. Germline CDR1 reads DFQATT; CDR2 reads SNEGSKA (reference sequence). V was pared by 0 bases and J by 0 bases, with 11 bases between. CDR3 sequence (DNA): TGCAGTGCTAGAGATCTAGGGGATGCAACTAATGAAAAACTGTTTTTT. Translation: CSARDLGDATNEKLFF.

This clonotype was seen many times. The CDR3 reads CSARGGTEAFF. In DNA form, the CDR3 reads TGCAGTGCTAGAGGGGGCACTGAAGCTTTCTTT. The chain couples TRBV20-1 to TRBJ1-1; D unclear. The CDR3 has 11 residues. Germline V gene sequence: CDR1 DFQATT, CDR2 SNEGSKA (reference sequence). Trimming removed 1 base from V and 4 bases from J, with 4 bases in between.